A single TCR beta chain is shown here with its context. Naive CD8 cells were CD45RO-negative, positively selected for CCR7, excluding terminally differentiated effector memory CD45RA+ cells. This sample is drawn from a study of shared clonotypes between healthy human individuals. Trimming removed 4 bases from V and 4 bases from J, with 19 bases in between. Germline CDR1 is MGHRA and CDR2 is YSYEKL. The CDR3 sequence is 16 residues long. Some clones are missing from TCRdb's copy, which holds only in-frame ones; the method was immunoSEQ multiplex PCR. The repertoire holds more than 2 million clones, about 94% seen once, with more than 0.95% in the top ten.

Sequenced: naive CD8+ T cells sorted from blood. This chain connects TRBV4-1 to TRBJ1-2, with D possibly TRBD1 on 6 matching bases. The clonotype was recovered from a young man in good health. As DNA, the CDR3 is TGCGCCAGCAGCCCCCCCTCTACAGGGCTGACCTATGGCTACACCTTC. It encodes CASSPPSTGLTYGYTF.